The 21 T cell receptor beta chains below were found in one sample sequenced in a study of monozygotic twins with inflammatory bowel disease (dated by TCRdb to between 2019 and 2020). Library prep was done by 5' RACE. TCRdb names Illumina HiSeq 2500 as the instrument used. Following reprocessing of the reads by TCRdb, the data hold one row per CDR3 protein sequence and no DNA is available. The record for this sample contains hundreds of thousands of distinct CDR3 sequences. 2.4% of the sample comes from the top ten. The sequenced sample consisted of blood. Receptors originate from a human donor with ulcerative colitis or Crohn's disease, or a healthy co-twin of an affected twin (not recorded which).

This CDR3 is CASSLFGTEGNTIYF. The chain combines TRBV11-2 with TRBJ1-3. Germline assignment: CDR1 SGHAT and CDR2 FQNNGV. This CDR3 is built from 15 residues. The complete variable domain, with remaining parts taken from reference TRBV11-2 and TRBJ1-3, reads EAGVAQSPRYKIIEKRQSVAFWCNPISGHATLYWYQQILGQGPKLLIQFQNNGVVDDSQLPKDRFSAERLKGVDSTLKIQPAKLEDSAVYLCASSLFGTEGNTIYFGEGSWLTVV.

The rearrangement uses TRBV7-9 and TRBJ2-1; as DNA is missing, the TRBD2 call by TCRdb cannot be tested. This CDR3 comprises 13 residues. Germline CDR1 reads SEHNR; CDR2 reads FQNEAQ (reference sequence). This CDR3 reads CASSHGTSGKQFF.

V gene TRBV3-1 combines with J gene TRBJ2-1; TCRdb's D call of TRBD1 is untestable without DNA. CDR1 LGHDT and CDR2 YNNKEL come from the germline V gene (reference sequence). The CDR3 totals 14 residues. The CDR3: CATRGGVSYNEQFF.

The chain combines TRBV18 with TRBJ2-1; TCRdb's D gene call, TRBD2, goes unchecked for lack of DNA. Germline lookup yields CDR1 KGHSH and CDR2 LQKENI. This CDR3 comprises 16 residues. CDR3 residues: CASSPPDYATYNEQFF.

The V call is TRBV4-1, the J call TRBJ1-1. The CDR3 sequence is 15 residues long. CDR1 and CDR2 from the germline V gene are MGHRA and YSYEKL. This CDR3 reads CASSQERFAVERAFF.

The chain recombines TRBV5-1 with TRBJ2-1; lacking DNA, the TRBD1 call made by TCRdb goes unchecked. Germline assignment: CDR1 SGHRS and CDR2 YFSETQ. The CDR3 loop spans 16 amino acids. This chain's CDR3 is CASSPGGGTHYNEQFF.

The rearrangement joins TRBV24-1 to TRBJ2-7. Germline V lookup: CDR1 KGHDR, CDR2 SFDVKD. This CDR3 has 14 amino acids. This CDR3 reads CATSDSVRPLEQYF.

The V gene is TRBV20-1, the J gene TRBJ2-1; with no DNA, the TCRdb D assignment of TRBD1 cannot be verified. Germline CDR1 is DFQATT and CDR2 is SNEGSKA (reference sequence). CDR3 size: 18 residues. CDR3 region: CSARSQGVIGGAYNEQFF.

V gene TRBV18 combines with J gene TRBJ1-1; TCRdb indicates TRBD1, and absent DNA this call remains unverified. CDR3 length: 12 amino acids. Germline values: CDR1 KGHSH, CDR2 LQKENI. The CDR3 sequence: CASSWTGTEAFF.

This chain links TRBV27 with TRBJ1-1; TCRdb selects TRBD1, and the lack of DNA leaves this call unchecked. Germline V gene data show CDR1 as MNHEY and CDR2 as SMNVEV (reference sequence). The CDR3 has 14 amino acids. CDR3 protein: CASSWTGGFTEAFF.

V is TRBV10-3 and J is TRBJ1-2. This CDR3 region has 13 residues. CDR1 and CDR2 from the germline V gene are ENHRY and SYGVKD. CDR3 protein: CAITPDFNYGYTF.

The rearrangement joins TRBV3-1 to TRBJ2-1; without DNA, the TCRdb call of TRBD1 cannot be checked. Germline V CDR1 and CDR2: LGHDT, YNNKEL (reference sequence). CDR3 length: 16 residues. This CDR3 reads CASSQAPETGSDEQFF.

The chain carries TRBV18 and TRBJ2-5. Per germline, CDR1 KGHSH and CDR2 LQKENI. The CDR3 has 13 residues. This chain's CDR3 is CASSFGEKETQYF.

The V and J genes are TRBV18 and TRBJ1-2. The CDR3 has 15 amino acids. Germline V CDR1 and CDR2: KGHSH, LQKENI. CDR3 in amino acids: CASSPELPINYGYTF.

The chain employs TRBV20-1 and TRBJ2-1. Germline V lookup: CDR1 DFQATT, CDR2 SNEGSKA (reference sequence). The CDR3 has 14 amino acids. This CDR3 reads CSAISEHSYNEQFF.

This chain connects TRBV6-5 to TRBJ2-7. The CDR3 has 14 amino acids. Germline CDR1 and CDR2: MNHEY and SVGAGI. The CDR3: CASSYLAENYEQYF.

The chain's CDR3 is CASSPTLSGNTIYF. V gene TRBV14 combines with J gene TRBJ1-3. CDR1 is SGHDN, CDR2 FVKESK, per germline. This CDR3 is 14 amino acids long.

J is TRBJ1-2 and V is TRBV10-3. The CDR3 covers 13 residues. Germline V lookup: CDR1 ENHRY, CDR2 SYGVKD. CDR3: CAISEAENYGYTF.

The chain has TRBV5-1 and TRBJ2-2; as DNA is missing, the TRBD1 call by TCRdb cannot be tested. Germline lookup yields CDR1 SGHRS and CDR2 YFSETQ. The CDR3 extends over 17 amino acids. CDR3 region: CASSLVAGHKNTGELFF.

The CDR3 loop reads CASSPGRALSYNEQFF. The chain has TRBV9 and TRBJ2-1; TCRdb lists TRBD2, though no DNA is available to test this call. The CDR3 has 16 amino acids. Germline CDR1 SGDLS, CDR2 YYNGEE.

V is TRBV5-1 and J is TRBJ1-2; TCRdb's D call of TRBD1 is untestable without DNA. Germline CDR1 is SGHRS and CDR2 is YFSETQ. The CDR3 sequence is 15 residues long. CDR3 sequence: CASRNRDTSNYGYTF.